The next 29 T cell receptor beta chains were all read from a single sample in a study of blood T cell repertoires in COVID-19. Clones were sequenced by immunoSEQ multiplex PCR, and TCRdb holds only the in-frame ones, with some missing. The sample comprises fewer than 400,000 clones, around 90% of which are singletons, and 18% rests with the top ten. Sequencing was carried out using PBMCs or T cells enriched from blood (not recorded which). The receptor source for this set is a woman aged 30 to 39 who had recovered from COVID-19.

The rearrangement links TRBV28 to TRBJ1-2; possible D gene TRBD1, 5 bases. The germline V gene has CDR1 MDHEN and CDR2 SYDVKM. V lost 1 base and J 0 bases, leaving 15 bases between the germline ends. The CDR3 has 17 amino acids. CDR3 sequence: CASSLFGGGGTNYGYTF. The CDR3 nucleotides are TGTGCCAGCAGTTTATTTGGGGGGGGAGGTACTAACTATGGCTACACCTTC.

The chain uses TRBV7-9 and TRBJ2-1; a possible D gene is TRBD2 (5 bases). V lost 4 bases to trimming and J lost 9 bases, with 10 bases between them. This CDR3 contains 12 residues. Germline loops: CDR1 SEHNR, CDR2 FQNEAQ (reference sequence). In DNA, the CDR3 is TGTGCCAGCAGCTCGGACCGGGGTGAGCAGTTCTTC. It specifies CASSSDRGEQFF. The full variable domain, its missing parts supplied by reference TRBV7-9 and TRBJ2-1, is DTGVSQNPRHKITKRGQNVTFRCDPISEHNRLYWYRQTLGQGPEFLTYFQNEAQLEKSRLLSDRFSAERPKGSFSTLEIQRTEQGDSAMYLCASSSDRGEQFFGPGTRLTVL.

The chain couples TRBV3-1 (or the pseudogene TRBV3-2) to TRBJ1-5; tentatively, D is TRBD1 (6 bases). The V end was cut by 0 bases, the J end by 3 bases, with 9 bases between. Looked up from germline, CDR1 is LGHDT and CDR2 is YNNKEL (reference sequence). This CDR3 is 15 amino acids long. The CDR3 DNA reads TGTGCCAGCAGCCAAGATTGGACAGACAATCAGCCCCAGCATTTT. This codes for CASSQDWTDNQPQHF.

The chain couples TRBV5-1 to TRBJ2-2, with TRBD1 matching 7 bases. Germline V gene lookup returns CDR1 SGHRS and CDR2 YFSETQ. This CDR3 contains 15 residues. V dropped 4 bases and J dropped 0; count of bases not matched to a gene: 3. The CDR3 region has the DNA TGCGCCAGCAGCGGGGACAGACCGAACACCGGGGAGCTGTTTTTT. Protein sequence: CASSGDRPNTGELFF.

The chain joins TRBV5-1 to TRBJ2-3, with a tentative D call TRBD2 (6 bases). In germline, CDR1 is SGHRS, CDR2 YFSETQ. This CDR3 is 14 amino acids long. Trimming pared 4 bases from V and 7 bases from J, leaving 16 bases between. The CDR3, as DNA: TGCGCCAGCAGCCCCCAGTGGGCGGGAAATACGCAGTATTTT. Amino acid sequence: CASSPQWAGNTQYF.

The gene calls are TRBV28 and TRBJ2-7, with D tentatively TRBD2 (5 bases). The CDR3 length is 13 residues. V was trimmed by 5 bases and J by 6 bases, leaving 14 bases between them. CDR1 is MDHEN and CDR2 is SYDVKM in the germline V gene. This chain's CDR3 is CASSQREAAEQYF. The CDR3 region has the DNA TGTGCCAGCAGTCAGAGGGAAGCTGCCGAGCAGTACTTC.

The chain combines TRBV5-4 with TRBJ2-5, with D tentatively TRBD2 (6 bases). From germline, CDR1 is SGHNT and CDR2 YYREEE (reference sequence). Between the trimmed V and J ends, which lost 3 bases and 4 bases, there was a span of 16 bases. The CDR3 is 15 amino acids. CDR3 in amino acids: CASSSGVAALETQYF. In DNA form, the CDR3 reads TGTGCCAGCAGCTCGGGGGTAGCCGCCCTAGAGACCCAGTACTTC.

The gene calls are TRBV20-1 and TRBJ1-2; TRBD1 is a possible D gene (5 bases). The CDR3 loop spans 13 amino acids. Germline loops: CDR1 DFQATT, CDR2 SNEGSKA (reference sequence). V was trimmed by 3 bases and J by 5 bases, leaving 13 bases between them. Here the CDR3 reads CSASTGYGYGYTF. Written as DNA, the CDR3 is TGCAGTGCTAGTACAGGATACGGGTATGGCTACACCTTC.

V is TRBV28 and J is TRBJ2-3; 7 bases match TRBD1. CDR3 size: 16 residues. Germline V lookup: CDR1 MDHEN, CDR2 SYDVKM. V shed 2 bases, J shed 4 bases, and the junction held 9 bases outside the gene matches. For the CDR3, the DNA is TGTGCCAGCAGTTTAGGGGACAGTACGGAGCCAGATACGCAGTATTTT. Residues: CASSLGDSTEPDTQYF. Together with reference TRBV28 and TRBJ2-3, the CDR3 gives the full variable domain: DVKVTQSSRYLVKRTGEKVFLECVQDMDHENMFWYRQDPGLGLRLIYFSYDVKMKEKGDIPEGYSVSREKKERFSLILESASTNQTSMYLCASSLGDSTEPDTQYFGPGTRLTVL.

The CDR3, as DNA: TGCAGCGTCAAACAGGGTAGGGGGATTGAAGCTTTCTTT. Residues: CSVKQGRGIEAFF. This chain joins TRBV29-1 and TRBJ1-1; tentatively, D is TRBD1 (6 bases). The germline V gene encodes CDR1 SQVTM and CDR2 ANQGSEA. V lost 6 bases and J 7 bases, leaving 18 bases between the germline ends. This CDR3 is 13 amino acids long. Based on the CDR3 plus reference TRBV29-1 and TRBJ1-1, the full variable domain is SAVISQKPSRDICQRGTSLTIQCQVDSQVTMMFWYRQQPGQSLTLIATANQGSEATYESGFVIDKFPISRPNLTFSTLTVSNMSPEDSSIYLCSVKQGRGIEAFFGQGTRLTVV.

The V and J genes are TRBV24-1 and TRBJ2-7; 9 nucleotides align to TRBD2. V shed 3 bases and J 5 bases; nucleotides not matched to a gene: 13. Germline V lookup: CDR1 KGHDR, CDR2 SFDVKD. The CDR3 is 17 residues long. The CDR3 DNA reads TGTGCCACCAGTGATGCGGGACTAGCTCCCGGGGGAAACGAGCAGTACTTC. Its protein is CATSDAGLAPGGNEQYF.

The V call is TRBV28, the J call TRBJ1-1; 10 nucleotides agree with TRBD1. With V trimmed by 3 bases and J by 5 bases, 9 bases remained unmatched. The CDR3 sequence is 16 residues long. The V gene's germline CDR1 is MDHEN and CDR2 SYDVKM. The CDR3 sequence is CASSLRGDRGFTEAFF. In nucleotides, the CDR3 is TGTGCCAGCAGTTTGAGGGGGGACAGGGGTTTTACTGAAGCTTTCTTT.

The chain recombines TRBV7-9 with TRBJ2-7, with a possible D match to TRBD1 (5 bases). The CDR3 runs to 14 residues. Trimming removed 3 bases at V and 2 bases at J, with 11 bases between. From germline, CDR1 is SEHNR and CDR2 FQNEAQ (reference sequence). For the CDR3, the DNA is TGTGCCAGCAGCTTTTTCGACAGCACCTACGAGCAGTACTTC. It yields the protein CASSFFDSTYEQYF.

This sequence joins TRBV5-5 and TRBJ1-2; D unresolved. V lost 4 bases and J lost 0, with 13 bases in between. From germline, CDR1 is SGHKS and CDR2 YYEKEE (reference sequence). CDR3 length: 15 amino acids. CDR3 protein: CASSPDNLSNYGYTF. The DNA of the CDR3 is TGTGCCAGCAGCCCTGACAACCTATCTAACTATGGCTACACCTTC. Drawing the rest from reference TRBV5-5 and TRBJ1-2, the complete variable domain is DAGVTQSPTHLIKTRGQQVTLRCSPISGHKSVSWYQQVLGQGPQFIFQYYEKEERGRGNFPDRFSARQFPNYSSELNVNALLLGDSALYLCASSPDNLSNYGYTFGSGTRLTVV.

This clone was seen only once. The chain has TRBV11-3 and TRBJ2-1, with D unresolved. The CDR3 has 17 residues. Trimming took off 1 base at V and 8 bases at J, with 21 bases between the two ends. Per the germline V gene, CDR1 is SGHNT and CDR2 is YENEEA. The CDR3 coding sequence is TGTGCCAGCAGCTTAGGGATGGGCCAGGTAATTTTCCATGAGCAGTTCTTC. Its translation is CASSLGMGQVIFHEQFF.

The J gene is TRBJ2-3, the V gene TRBV27; 7 bases fit TRBD2. The CDR3 sequence is 16 residues long. V dropped 6 bases and J dropped 4; count of bases not matched to a gene: 13. CDR1 MNHEY and CDR2 SMNVEV come from the germline V gene (reference sequence). CDR3 residues: CASSYKRDSAADTQYF. CDR3 nucleotides: TGTGCCAGCAGCTATAAGCGGGACTCGGCGGCAGATACGCAGTATTTT.

J is TRBJ2-3 and V is TRBV3-1 (or the pseudogene TRBV3-2); 7 bases map to TRBD2. CDR1 and CDR2 from the germline V gene are LGHDT and YNNKEL (reference sequence). The CDR3 has 14 amino acids. V shed 2 bases, J shed 1 base, and the junction held 0 bases outside the gene matches. The CDR3 DNA follows: TGTGCCAGCAGCCAACGGGGGGGCACAGATACGCAGTATTTT. It codes for CASSQRGGTDTQYF.

V gene TRBV5-1 combines with J gene TRBJ1-1; D might be TRBD1 (5 bases). The V end was cut by 4 bases, the J end by 4 bases, with 17 bases between. The CDR3 has 15 residues. Germline CDR1 and CDR2: SGHRS and YFSETQ. Written as DNA, the CDR3 is TGCGCCAGCAGCCAAGACCGAGCGGGGACCACTGAAGCTTTCTTT. Translated, it gives CASSQDRAGTTEAFF.

This chain connects TRBV19 to TRBJ1-5; the D is unclear. The V and J ends lost 3 bases and 4 bases respectively, with 13 bases between them. This CDR3 is built from 15 residues. Germline CDR1 is LNHDA and CDR2 is SQIVND (reference sequence). The CDR3 sequence is CASSIDGRNNQPQHF. The CDR3 DNA follows: TGTGCCAGTAGTATTGATGGCAGGAATAATCAGCCCCAGCATTTT.

This clone was seen just once. The rearrangement joins TRBV18 to TRBJ2-7, with D maybe TRBD2 (6 bases). Germline lookup yields CDR1 KGHSH and CDR2 LQKENI. V lost 8 bases and J 2 bases, leaving 19 bases between the germline ends. The CDR3 loop spans 15 amino acids. This CDR3 reads CASQRDRWGAYEQYF. In DNA, the CDR3 is TGTGCCAGCCAAAGGGACCGATGGGGGGCCTACGAGCAGTACTTC.

The genes are TRBV7-2 and TRBJ2-3; 7 bases map to TRBD1. The CDR3 length is 15 residues. The germline gives CDR1 SGHTA, CDR2 FQGNSA. V shed 1 base and J 5 bases; nucleotides not matched to a gene: 6. The DNA of the CDR3 is TGTGCCAGCAGCTTAGGCCCGAACAGGGGAGATACGCAGTATTTT. Translation: CASSLGPNRGDTQYF.

This sequence joins TRBV10-3 and TRBJ1-2, with unresolved D. V lost 3 bases to trimming and J lost 6 bases, with 17 bases between them. Germline loops: CDR1 ENHRY, CDR2 SYGVKD. The CDR3 is made up of 15 amino acids. The CDR3: CAISDPTSGRNGYTF. The DNA of the CDR3 is TGTGCCATCAGTGATCCTACCTCGGGAAGGAATGGCTACACCTTC.

The chain has TRBV5-5 and TRBJ2-5, with D possibly TRBD1 on 6 matching bases. The CDR3 has 13 residues. Germline lookup yields CDR1 SGHKS and CDR2 YYEKEE (reference sequence). The V end was cut by 6 bases, the J end by 5 bases, with 14 bases between. The CDR3 loop reads CASIPVRGETQYF. CDR3 DNA: TGTGCCAGCATCCCTGTCAGGGGTGAGACCCAGTACTTC.

This chain joins TRBV28 and TRBJ1-4; 7 bases agree with TRBD1. This CDR3 contains 13 residues. Germline trimming cut 6 bases from V and 8 bases from J; bases unmatched to any gene: 6. CDR1 MDHEN and CDR2 SYDVKM come from the germline V gene. Here the CDR3 DNA reads TGTGCCAGCAGACTCACAGGGGTAGAAAAACTGTTTTTT. Translated, it gives CASRLTGVEKLFF.

In this sample, this clone turned up once. The gene calls are TRBV10-3 and TRBJ2-3; the match to TRBD2 covers 12 bases. The CDR3 consists of 15 residues. Trimming removed 10 bases from V and 2 bases from J; junction bases left unmatched: 7. Germline V gene lookup returns CDR1 ENHRY and CDR2 SYGVKD. CDR3 DNA sequence: TGTGCCACGATGACTAGCGGGAGAGACACAGATACGCAGTATTTT. It specifies CATMTSGRDTDTQYF.

The chain joins TRBV13 to TRBJ1-2, with D possibly matching TRBD1 (5 bases). The CDR3 length is 14 residues. Germline values: CDR1 PRHDT, CDR2 FYEKMQ (reference sequence). The V end was cut by 4 bases, the J end by 2 bases, with 11 bases between. CDR3 nucleotides: TGTGCCAGCAGCTCCCGGGGGGACAACTATGGCTACACCTTC. The encoded protein is CASSSRGDNYGYTF.

The chain combines TRBV4-2 with TRBJ1-5, with D maybe TRBD1 (6 bases). Looked up from germline, CDR1 is LGHNA and CDR2 is YNFKEQ. The CDR3 is made up of 15 amino acids. V was shortened by 0 bases and J by 4 bases, with 10 bases between the two germline ends. The CDR3 DNA follows: TGTGCCAGCAGCCAAGAGGGACATCCTAATCAGCCCCAGCATTTT. Residues: CASSQEGHPNQPQHF.

The rearrangement uses TRBV2 and TRBJ2-7; 8 nucleotides agree with TRBD2. V shed 7 bases and J 4 bases; nucleotides not matched to a gene: 9. Germline lookup yields CDR1 SNHLY and CDR2 FYNNEI. CDR3 length equals 14 residues. CDR3: CASTNDGGAYEQYF. The CDR3, as DNA: TGTGCCAGCACAAATGACGGGGGGGCATACGAGCAGTACTTC.

The chain employs TRBV4-2 and TRBJ2-1, with 8 bases identical to TRBD2. The CDR3 spans 15 residues. Per germline, CDR1 LGHNA and CDR2 YNFKEQ. V dropped 4 bases and J dropped 5; count of bases not matched to a gene: 7. The CDR3 sequence: CASSPRGGSNNEQFF. CDR3 DNA: TGTGCCAGCAGCCCCCGCGGGGGGTCTAACAATGAGCAGTTCTTC.